One and the same sample provided the 28 T cell receptor beta chains below, sequenced in a study of blood T cells in healthy people across ages (dated by TCRdb to between 2014 and 2017). Receptors were amplified or captured by 5' RACE. A second PCR of about 7 to 12 cycles was performed with a sample-barcoded 5' primer and a J-beta primer mix. In TCRdb, the public reads were trimmed at Q25 with fastp and aligned with MiXCR, with productive beta chains retained. Here each entry gathers all rows of one CDR3 protein and keeps the most common genes and DNA. Across this sample there are some 1.8 million distinct CDR3 sequences, with about two fifths seen only once. The top ten clones comprise roughly 23% of the sample. Specimen: blood. Receptor source: a human donor in good health.

This sequence joins TRBV4-1 and TRBJ1-2, with D tentatively TRBD1 (5 bases). The V end lost 1 base, the J end lost 4 bases, and 13 bases lay between the germline ends. Per germline, CDR1 MGHRA and CDR2 YSYEKL. This CDR3 is 15 amino acids long. CDR3: CASSQGGGTGYGYTF. CDR3 nucleotide sequence: TGCGCCAGCAGCCAAGGTGGAGGGACGGGCTATGGCTACACCTTC.

This clonotype was counted many times. This chain uses TRBV7-9 with TRBJ1-2; no definite D call. The CDR3 extends over 13 amino acids. CDR1 and CDR2 from the germline V gene are SEHNR and FQNEAQ (reference sequence). Trimming took 3 bases from V and 7 from J, leaving 12 bases between them. CDR3 bases: TGTGCCAGCAGCTTTGGAGAGGCAGGTGGCTACACCTTC. This translates into CASSFGEAGGYTF. The whole variable domain, filled in from reference TRBV7-9 and TRBJ1-2, reads DTGVSQNPRHKITKRGQNVTFRCDPISEHNRLYWYRQTLGQGPEFLTYFQNEAQLEKSRLLSDRFSAERPKGSFSTLEIQRTEQGDSAMYLCASSFGEAGGYTFGSGTRLTVV.

The gene calls are TRBV6-1 and TRBJ1-5, with D unresolved. The CDR3 loop spans 15 amino acids. V lost 0 bases and J 7 bases, leaving 13 bases between the germline ends. Germline V CDR1 and CDR2: MNHNS, SASEGT. The CDR3 is CASSEAMEGFQPQHF. The CDR3 DNA follows: TGTGCCAGCAGTGAAGCGATGGAAGGGTTCCAGCCCCAGCATTTT.

This chain uses TRBV6-5 with TRBJ1-1, with 9 bases matching TRBD1. The CDR3 sequence is 11 residues long. CDR1 is MNHEY and CDR2 is SVGAGI in the germline V gene. Trimming at V came to 5 bases and at J to 13 bases, leaving 5 bases not matched to a gene. The CDR3 sequence: CASSNGQGLFF. For the CDR3, the DNA is TGTGCCAGCAGTAACGGACAGGGGCTTTTCTTT.

This clonotype was picked up a small number of times. J is TRBJ2-1 and V is TRBV6-2 or TRBV6-3, with D perhaps matching TRBD1 or TRBD2 (5 bases each). This CDR3 has 13 residues. The germline gives CDR1 MNHEY, CDR2 SVGEGT. V was trimmed by 8 bases and J by 6 bases, leaving 14 bases between them. The DNA of the CDR3 is TGTGCCAGCGACCAGGGACGGACCAATGAGCAGTTCTTC. The encoded protein is CASDQGRTNEQFF.

The V call is TRBV11-2, the J call TRBJ2-1; 11 bases map to TRBD2. Trimming removed 4 bases from V and 1 base from J; junction bases left unmatched: 12. Germline assignment: CDR1 SGHAT and CDR2 FQNNGV. The CDR3 covers 19 residues. Here the CDR3 reads CASSSRGLAEGESYNEQFF. The CDR3 nucleotides read TGTGCCAGCAGCTCGAGGGGACTAGCGGAGGGTGAATCCTACAATGAGCAGTTCTTC.

This clonotype showed up just a few times. The V and J genes are TRBV12-3 or TRBV12-4 and TRBJ1-5, with D maybe TRBD1 (5 bases). Trimming left V 0 bases short and J 10 bases short, with 22 bases between. CDR3 length equals 17 residues. CDR3 amino acids: CASSLAPGATRDYPQHF. The CDR3 coding sequence is TGTGCCAGCAGTTTAGCGCCCGGGGCCACCCGGGATTACCCCCAGCATTTT.

A few counts support this clonotype. This sequence joins TRBV20-1 and TRBJ2-3; D ambiguous. Germline CDR1 and CDR2: DFQATT and SNEGSKA (reference sequence). This CDR3 spans 17 amino acids. The V and J ends lost 0 bases and 4 bases respectively, with 20 bases between them. The CDR3 DNA sequence: TGCAGTGCTAGAGATGTGTTTAAGGGTGGGGTCCCAGATACGCAGTATTTT. Translating gives CSARDVFKGGVPDTQYF.

The J gene is TRBJ2-7, the V gene TRBV6-5; D remains unclear. The CDR3 is made up of 14 amino acids. V was clipped by 0 bases and J by 6 bases, with 12 bases between them. Germline V CDR1 and CDR2: MNHEY, SVGAGI. CDR3 amino acids: CASSYSWGSSEQYF. CDR3 sequence (DNA): TGTGCCAGCAGTTACTCTTGGGGTTCATCCGAGCAGTACTTC.

The V gene is TRBV6-1, the J gene TRBJ2-5; the D gene is possibly TRBD2 (6 bases). Germline lookup yields CDR1 MNHNS and CDR2 SASEGT. V dropped 2 bases and J dropped 3 bases, with 10 bases sitting between them. The CDR3 is 14 residues long. CDR3 bases: TGTGCCAGCAGTGAATGGAGGGAGAAAGAGACCCAGTACTTC. This sequence encodes CASSEWREKETQYF.

Remarks on this clonotype: A read error may produce the germline difference seen at one junction end. This chain's CDR3 is CASSIDRAPGNTIYF. The DNA for the CDR3 is TGTGCCAGCAGCATAGACAGGGCCCCTGGAAACACCATATATTTT. The rearrangement uses TRBV11-2 and TRBJ1-3; 7 bases line up with TRBD1. The CDR3 consists of 15 residues. Germline V gene sequence: CDR1 SGHAT, CDR2 FQNNGV.

This clonotype occurred a few times. The chain carries TRBV20-1 and TRBJ2-7, with 10 bases lining up with TRBD2. This CDR3 is 14 amino acids long. Germline V lookup: CDR1 DFQATT, CDR2 SNEGSKA (reference sequence). V was clipped by 5 bases and J by 4 bases; unmatched bases: 8. The CDR3, as DNA: TGCAGTGCTGAACCCACTAGCGGGGATTACGAGCAGTACTTC. Encoded protein: CSAEPTSGDYEQYF.

The chain uses TRBV4-1 and TRBJ2-6; D could derive from TRBD1 or TRBD2 (6 bases each). Germline-derived CDR1 and CDR2 are MGHRA and YSYEKL. Trimming removed 1 base from V and 5 bases from J, with 9 bases in between. The CDR3 is 15 residues long. CDR3 sequence: CASSQAGGWANVLTF. The CDR3, as DNA: TGCGCCAGCAGCCAAGCCGGGGGCTGGGCCAACGTCCTGACTTTC.

Regarding this clonotype: At one end the junction does not follow the germline gene, possibly because of a read error. The rearrangement joins TRBV20-1 to TRBJ2-4, with unresolved D. The DNA end lines up better with TRBJ2-7; the J call may be wrong. The germline gives CDR1 DFQATT, CDR2 SNEGSKA (reference sequence). The CDR3 loop spans 11 amino acids. The DNA of the CDR3 is TGCAGTGCCAGAGGACGTGTCGAGCAGTACTTC. Its translation is CSARGRVEQYF.

In this sample, this clonotype turned up many times. Relative to the germline gene, one junction end is altered; a read error may explain this. This sequence joins TRBV7-2 and TRBJ2-3; 9 positions agree with TRBD2. CDR1 and CDR2 (germline): SGHTA, FQGNSA. CDR3 length: 14 residues. As DNA, the CDR3 is TGTGCCAGCAGCCTAGCGGGGTATAGCGATACGCAGTATTTT. It specifies CASSLAGYSDTQYF.

This clonotype was found a few times. The chain uses TRBV7-8 and TRBJ1-6, with 9 positions matching TRBD1. CDR1 and CDR2 from the germline V gene are SGHVS and FQNEAQ. The CDR3 consists of 14 residues. Germline trimming cut 4 bases from V and 8 bases from J; bases unmatched to any gene: 3. This CDR3 is CASSSRQGDSPLHF. CDR3 coding DNA: TGTGCCAGCAGCTCCAGACAGGGGGATTCACCCCTCCACTTT.

This chain links TRBV5-1 with TRBJ2-3; a possible D gene is TRBD1 (6 bases). This CDR3 comprises 15 residues. CDR1 and CDR2 (germline): SGHRS, YFSETQ. The germline V and J ends were trimmed by 5 bases and 3 bases, with 16 bases remaining between them. The CDR3 sequence is CASSLTGPRTDTQYF. CDR3 DNA: TGCGCCAGCAGTCTGACAGGCCCGAGGACAGATACGCAGTATTTT.

The V and J genes are TRBV5-1 and TRBJ2-3, with 14 positions matching TRBD2. This CDR3 region has 15 residues. Germline V gene sequence: CDR1 SGHRS, CDR2 YFSETQ. The V gene end was trimmed by 5 bases and the J gene end by 5 bases; junction bases not matched to a gene: 4. The CDR3 spells CASRNGTSGGDTQYF. CDR3 DNA sequence: TGCGCCAGCAGAAACGGGACTAGCGGGGGAGATACGCAGTATTTT.

This clonotype showed up just a few times. The V call is TRBV30, the J call TRBJ1-2; TRBD1 aligns across 12 bases. V lost 1 base and J lost 6; bases outside the gene matches: 3. CDR3 length: 14 amino acids. The germline gives CDR1 GTSNPN, CDR2 SVGIG (reference sequence). In DNA form, the CDR3 reads TGTGCCTGGAGTGCGGGACAGGGGGCTCATGGCTACACCTTC. This codes for CAWSAGQGAHGYTF.

Of note for this clonotype: Just one base apart from a much larger clone, this may be a read error. CDR3 bases: TGTACCAGCAGCTCAGCGGGGGGCACAGATACGCAGTATTTT. Translation gives CTSSSAGGTDTQYF. This chain uses TRBV7-6 with TRBJ2-3; TRBD2 matches at 8 bases. CDR1 is SGHVS, CDR2 FNYEAQ, per germline. The CDR3 is made up of 14 amino acids.

The sample holds a few counts of this clonotype. The chain links TRBV24-1 to TRBJ2-1; the match to TRBD1 covers 7 bases. Germline assignment: CDR1 KGHDR and CDR2 SFDVKD. V shed 1 base, J shed 8 bases, and the junction held 4 bases outside the gene matches. The CDR3 loop spans 14 amino acids. CDR3 coding DNA: TGTGCCACCAGTGATTTTGGCAGGGGGTATGAGCAGTTCTTC. Its protein product is CATSDFGRGYEQFF.

V usage is TRBV29-1 and J usage is TRBJ2-5; 7 nucleotides line up with TRBD1. Trimming removed 1 base from V and 3 bases from J; junction bases left unmatched: 5. The CDR3 sequence is 14 residues long. From germline, CDR1 is SQVTM and CDR2 ANQGSEA. As DNA, the CDR3 is TGCAGCGTTGAAGGTCGCCAGGGGGAAGAGACCCAGTACTTC. It codes for CSVEGRQGEETQYF. The full variable domain, in which reference TRBV29-1 and TRBJ2-5 provide the parts outside the CDR3, is SAVISQKPSRDICQRGTSLTIQCQVDSQVTMMFWYRQQPGQSLTLIATANQGSEATYESGFVIDKFPISRPNLTFSTLTVSNMSPEDSSIYLCSVEGRQGEETQYFGPGTRLLVL.

This clonotype was seen a handful of times. The gene calls are TRBV7-2 and TRBJ2-3; weak D call: TRBD2 (6 bases). Trimming left V 2 bases short and J 4 bases short, with 19 bases between. This CDR3 is built from 17 residues. The germline V gene has CDR1 SGHTA and CDR2 FQGNSA. In DNA, the CDR3 is TGTGCCAGCAGCTTAAGCGGGTTGGCGCGGAGGGCAGATACGCAGTATTTT. It encodes CASSLSGLARRADTQYF.

This clonotype was detected only a few times. This chain connects TRBV7-2 to TRBJ2-7; 8 bases map to TRBD1. Per the germline V gene, CDR1 is SGHTA and CDR2 is FQGNSA. V lost 5 bases and J lost 2; bases outside the gene matches: 11. The CDR3 is made up of 16 amino acids. This CDR3 reads CASSPQAGQVPYEQYF. CDR3 sequence (DNA): TGTGCCAGCAGCCCCCAGGCGGGACAGGTCCCCTACGAGCAGTACTTC.

The chain combines TRBV7-6 with TRBJ1-1; perhaps TRBD1 as D (6 bases). The CDR3 covers 15 residues. The V gene's germline CDR1 is SGHVS and CDR2 FNYEAQ. Between the trimmed V and J ends, which lost 2 bases and 6 bases, there was a span of 16 bases. CDR3 DNA: TGTGCCAGCAGCTTACCCCAGGGGCGAGGCGCTGAAGCTTTCTTT. This sequence encodes CASSLPQGRGAEAFF.

This clonotype was found a few times. The CDR3 sequence is CASTAAVQETQYF. The CDR3 bases are TGTGCCAGCACCGCGGCCGTCCAAGAGACCCAGTACTTC. The chain carries TRBV12-3 or TRBV12-4 and TRBJ2-5, with D hard to call. Deletions cut 7 bases from V and 1 base from J, with 10 bases between. CDR3 length equals 13 residues.

This clonotype occurred a few times. Its ends do not fully match the called genes, so a read error is possible. This chain connects TRBV28 to TRBJ1-2, with a weak D call TRBD1 (6 bases). From germline, CDR1 is MDHEN and CDR2 SYDVKM. This CDR3 contains 14 residues. Here the CDR3 reads CASSTLTGNYGYTF. As DNA, the CDR3 is TGTGCCAGCAGCACGTTGACAGGAAACTATGGTTACACCTTC.

The V call is TRBV6-6, the J call TRBJ2-5, with D tentatively TRBD1 (6 bases). This CDR3 is built from 16 residues. The V end was cut by 2 bases, the J end by 2 bases, with 15 bases between. In germline, CDR1 is MNHNY, CDR2 SVGAGI (reference sequence). The CDR3: CASSYRGRGRQETQYF. In DNA form, the CDR3 reads TGTGCCAGCAGTTACAGGGGCAGGGGTCGACAAGAGACCCAGTACTTC.